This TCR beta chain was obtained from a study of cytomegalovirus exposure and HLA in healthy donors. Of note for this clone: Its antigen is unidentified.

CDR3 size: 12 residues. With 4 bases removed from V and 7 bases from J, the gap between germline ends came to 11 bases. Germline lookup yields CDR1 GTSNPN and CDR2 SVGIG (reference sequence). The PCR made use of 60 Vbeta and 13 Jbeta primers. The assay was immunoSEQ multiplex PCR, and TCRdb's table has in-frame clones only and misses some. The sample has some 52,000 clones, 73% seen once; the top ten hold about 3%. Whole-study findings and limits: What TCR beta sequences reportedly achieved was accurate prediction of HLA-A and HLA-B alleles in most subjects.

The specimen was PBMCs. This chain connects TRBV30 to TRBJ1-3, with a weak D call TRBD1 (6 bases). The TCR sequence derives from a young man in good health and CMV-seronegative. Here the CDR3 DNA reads TGTGCCTGGAACAGGGATGAGAACACCATATATTTT. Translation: CAWNRDENTIYF.